Shown below are 3 T cell receptor beta chains from a single sample sequenced in a study of cytomegalovirus exposure and HLA in healthy donors. Primers: 60 Vbeta forward and 13 Jbeta reverse. Profiled with immunoSEQ multiplex PCR; TCRdb holds only in-frame clones, not every one. This sample has about 300,000 clones; 80% to 90% occur once, and the top ten carry roughly 4%. The sequenced sample was PBMCs. These TCRs come from a man aged 40-49 years in good health and CMV-seropositive.

A remark on this clone: The identical CDR3 is also encoded by other nucleotide sequences in the sample. J is TRBJ2-2 and V is TRBV18, with D tentatively TRBD1 (5 bases). CDR1 is KGHSH and CDR2 is LQKENI in the germline V gene. V shed 3 bases and J shed 5 bases, with 7 bases lying between them. CDR3 length equals 13 residues. The CDR3 reads CASSPRDTGELFF. The DNA of the CDR3 is TGTGCCAGCTCACCCAGGGATACCGGGGAGCTGTTTTTT.

On this clone: Germline and junction disagree at one end, which may indicate a read error. The V and J genes are TRBV27 and TRBJ2-7, with 9 bases that match TRBD2. Germline CDR1 is MNHEY and CDR2 is SMNVEV (reference sequence). This CDR3 comprises 16 residues. The DNA of the CDR3 is TGTGCCGGCAGTCACCCCTCCCCTAGCGGGATCTACGAGCAGTACTTC. Translated: CAGSHPSPSGIYEQYF.

The chain links TRBV6-5 to TRBJ1-5; 9 bases align to TRBD1. The V segment lost 2 bases and the J segment 7 bases; nucleotides outside the gene matches: 3. CDR1 MNHEY and CDR2 SVGAGI come from the germline V gene. The CDR3 is 14 residues long. This chain's CDR3 is CASSYGQGSQPQHF. The CDR3 DNA sequence: TGTGCCAGCAGTTACGGACAGGGGTCACAGCCCCAGCATTTT.